The rows below give T cell receptor beta chains drawn from one sample of a study of OX40 agonist ivuxolimab in advanced cancers. Clones were sequenced by immunoSEQ multiplex PCR, and TCRdb holds only the in-frame ones, with some missing. The sample has 48,000 or so clones; approximately 86% are singletons. The sample was CD4+ or CD8+ T cells sorted from blood, taken in a trial of the OX40 agonist ivuxolimab. These receptors all come from an adult with an advanced solid tumor such as melanoma, head and neck, liver or kidney cancer. The CDR3 runs from the conserved cysteine through the conserved F or W. A D gene is named only where the DNA matches it firmly.

j_call v_call d_call cdr3_aa cdr3_nt
TRBJ2-6 TRBV5-1 . CASSLGGPSGANVLTF TGCGCCAGCAGCTTGGGGGGACCCTCTGGGGCCAACGTCCTGACTTTC
TRBJ1-3 TRBV19 TRBD1 CASNPGTASSGNTIYF TGTGCCAGTAACCCCGGGACAGCGAGCTCTGGAAACACCATATATTTT
TRBJ1-1 TRBV29-1 . CSVERADQRNTEAFF TGCAGCGTTGAAAGGGCCGACCAGAGGAACACTGAAGCTTTCTTT
TRBJ2-7 TRBV6-5 . CASSYRGTFTYEQYF TGTGCCAGCAGTTACCGGGGGACATTTACCTACGAGCAGTACTTC
TRBJ1-2 TRBV7-2 . CASIRGDGYTF TGTGCCAGCATAAGGGGAGATGGCTACACCTTC
TRBJ1-2 TRBV19 . CASSSSAGVFTF TGTGCCAGTAGTTCATCCGCAGGGGTTTTTACCTTC
TRBJ2-1 TRBV5-1 TRBD1 CASRGDRVGNEQFF TGCGCCAGCAGGGGTGACAGGGTGGGCAATGAGCAGTTCTTC
TRBJ1-6 TRBV28 . CASSYRAYNSPLHF TGTGCCAGCAGTTACAGGGCGTACAATTCACCCCTCCACTTT
TRBJ1-1 TRBV19 TRBD1 CASIPRQGANTEAFF TGTGCCAGTATCCCGAGACAGGGGGCTAATACTGAAGCTTTCTTT
TRBJ2-4 TRBV29-1 . CSVEDQGGGDIQYF TGCAGCGTTGAAGATCAGGGCGGCGGAGACATTCAGTACTTC
TRBJ2-2 TRBV7-3 TRBD1 CASSLTGGANTGELFF TGTGCCAGCAGCTTGACAGGGGGCGCGAACACCGGGGAGCTGTTTTTT
TRBJ2-5 TRBV23-1 TRBD1 CASSPGTALIRETQYF TGCGCCAGCAGTCCCGGGACAGCCTTAATTCGAGAGACCCAGTACTTC
TRBJ2-3 TRBV6-1 . CASRQKTTDTQYF TGTGCCAGCAGACAAAAGACCACAGATACGCAGTATTTT
TRBJ2-3 TRBV7-2 . CASSLAEATLGTQYF TGTGCCAGCAGCTTGGCGGAAGCCACATTGGGTACGCAGTATTTT